The 24 T cell receptor beta chains in this list originate from one sample, sequenced in a study of CXCR3-negative and CXCR3-positive naive CD8 T cells. UMI-labeled 5' RACE TRB cDNA libraries were prepared from the cells. From the 5' RACE reads, TCRdb lists one entry per CDR3 protein and no DNA. In all, the sample yields approximately 70,000 distinct CDR3 sequences. Sequenced input: naive CXCR3- CD8+ T cells from blood. Noted subset: CD45RO-CCR7+CD27+CD95- naive CD8+ T cells lacking CXCR3 (TNR3-). The receptors here all came from a human donor in good health. Some clones in this sample may be carry-over from other donors' samples.

J is TRBJ2-7 and V is TRBV20-1; the TCRdb call, TRBD2, lacks DNA for checking. The CDR3 extends over 15 amino acids. Per the germline V gene, CDR1 is DFQATT and CDR2 is SNEGSKA (reference sequence). The CDR3 here is CSAVLAGDYRYEQYF.

This chain joins TRBV12-3 or TRBV12-4 and TRBJ2-3; TCRdb reports TRBD1, a call that lacks DNA to check it against. This CDR3 region has 13 residues. This CDR3 reads CASRDRGDDTQYF.

The gene calls are TRBV2 and TRBJ2-3. Germline V CDR1 and CDR2: SNHLY, FYNNEI. The CDR3 length is 11 residues. The CDR3 region is CASRGKGAQYF.

The genes are TRBV11-2 and TRBJ2-2; there is no DNA to check the TCRdb D call of TRBD1. This CDR3 comprises 15 residues. The germline V gene encodes CDR1 SGHAT and CDR2 FQNNGV. The CDR3 sequence is CASNGDRGHTGELFF.

This chain links TRBV3-1 with TRBJ2-2; TCRdb calls TRBD2, which cannot be checked without DNA. Germline CDR1 LGHDT, CDR2 YNNKEL (reference sequence). The CDR3 has 15 residues. This CDR3 reads CASSQGRPNTGELFF.

V gene TRBV9 combines with J gene TRBJ2-1; TCRdb's D gene call, TRBD2, goes unchecked for lack of DNA. This CDR3 has 19 residues. Germline assignment: CDR1 SGDLS and CDR2 YYNGEE. The CDR3 sequence: CASSVAGGRPSGSYNEQFF.

The chain uses TRBV11-2 and TRBJ2-3. The CDR3 totals 14 residues. Per the germline V gene, CDR1 is SGHAT and CDR2 is FQNNGV. The CDR3 loop reads CASSLEFMSDTQYF.

This chain uses TRBV20-1 with TRBJ2-1; TCRdb's assignment of TRBD2 cannot be checked, as there is no DNA. The CDR3 extends over 15 amino acids. The germline V gene encodes CDR1 DFQATT and CDR2 SNEGSKA (reference sequence). CDR3 sequence reads: CSAPGPGLTYNEQFF.

The V and J genes are TRBV4-3 and TRBJ2-1; as DNA is missing, the TRBD1 call by TCRdb cannot be tested. Germline V gene sequence: CDR1 LGHNA, CDR2 YSLEER. The CDR3 spans 14 residues. The CDR3 here is CASSQDFEGNEQFF.

The rearrangement links TRBV28 to TRBJ1-1; as DNA is missing, the TRBD1 call by TCRdb cannot be tested. CDR3 length: 15 residues. Germline V gene lookup returns CDR1 MDHEN and CDR2 SYDVKM. The CDR3 sequence is CASSFPRTGVTEAFF.

The chain carries TRBV6-6 and TRBJ1-1. Germline values: CDR1 MNHNY, CDR2 SVGAGI (reference sequence). This CDR3 is built from 14 residues. CDR3 in amino acids: CASSYPGRNTEAFF.

The chain carries TRBV21-1 and TRBJ1-6; TCRdb picks TRBD1, but there is no DNA to check that call. TRBV21-1 is a pseudogene segment. CDR3 length: 16 residues. Here the CDR3 reads CATRGQGISYNSPLHF.

The chain combines TRBV27 with TRBJ2-7; TCRdb's assignment of TRBD1 cannot be checked, as there is no DNA. CDR3 size: 13 residues. CDR1 MNHEY and CDR2 SMNVEV come from the germline V gene (reference sequence). CDR3 loop: CASSLWQGSEQYF.

The V and J genes are TRBV29-1 and TRBJ1-3; TCRdb's assignment of TRBD1 cannot be checked, as there is no DNA. Germline V gene sequence: CDR1 SQVTM, CDR2 ANQGSEA. This CDR3 contains 13 residues. The CDR3 is CSVVPLSGNTIYF.

The chain links TRBV29-1 to TRBJ2-7; TCRdb's assignment of TRBD1 cannot be checked, as there is no DNA. This CDR3 has 13 amino acids. Germline loops: CDR1 SQVTM, CDR2 ANQGSEA. The CDR3 loop reads CSGGQGEAYEQYF.

The rearrangement links TRBV24-1 to TRBJ2-1; the D call from TCRdb, TRBD2, cannot be confirmed without DNA. The CDR3 runs 17 residues. The V gene's germline CDR1 is KGHDR and CDR2 SFDVKD. This chain's CDR3 is CATSDWGVGLSYNEQFF.

The chain employs TRBV7-8 and TRBJ2-1. CDR1 and CDR2 from the germline V gene are SGHVS and FQNEAQ. CDR3 length equals 14 residues. The CDR3 protein is CASSFLGSYNEQFF.

V is TRBV7-2 and J is TRBJ2-3. Germline loops: CDR1 SGHTA, CDR2 FQGNSA. The CDR3 has 15 residues. CDR3 protein: CASSLVLAGTDTQYF. The variable domain in full, with the rest retrieved from reference TRBV7-2 and TRBJ2-3, is GAGVSQSPSNKVTEKGKDVELRCDPISGHTALYWYRQSLGQGLEFLIYFQGNSAPDKSGLPSDRFSAERTGGSVSTLTIQRTQQEDSAVYLCASSLVLAGTDTQYFGPGTRLTVL.

This rearrangement joins TRBV6-2 or TRBV6-3 to TRBJ1-1; the TCRdb call, TRBD1, lacks DNA for checking. The germline V gene encodes CDR1 MNHEY and CDR2 SVGEGT. The CDR3 spans 13 residues. The CDR3 here is CASSGTENTEAFF.

This chain uses TRBV9 with TRBJ2-7; TCRdb selects TRBD1, and the lack of DNA leaves this call unchecked. This CDR3 has 16 residues. Germline loops: CDR1 SGDLS, CDR2 YYNGEE. The CDR3 sequence is CASSLSRDDPSYEQYF.

V is TRBV28 and J is TRBJ1-5. Germline values: CDR1 MDHEN, CDR2 SYDVKM. The CDR3 length is 15 residues. The CDR3: CASSPRPGLNQPQHF.

The chain joins TRBV29-1 to TRBJ2-1; TCRdb gives TRBD2 as the D gene, but with no DNA this cannot be confirmed. The CDR3 covers 13 residues. The germline V gene encodes CDR1 SQVTM and CDR2 ANQGSEA. CDR3 amino acids: CSVEEGEYNEQFF.

This sequence joins TRBV4-2 and TRBJ2-3. CDR1 LGHNA and CDR2 YNFKEQ come from the germline V gene. This CDR3 has 16 amino acids. This chain's CDR3 is CASSQDFTDSTDTQYF.

CDR3 in amino acids: CASSPGLAPGQQYF. The rearrangement joins TRBV28 to TRBJ2-7; the D call from TCRdb, TRBD2, cannot be confirmed without DNA. Per the germline V gene, CDR1 is MDHEN and CDR2 is SYDVKM. The CDR3 runs to 14 residues.